Listed below are T cell receptor beta chains from one sample, sequenced in a study of T cell repertoires in cytomegalovirus infection. TCRdb ran MiXCR on the reads and lists one entry per CDR3 protein. The data contain about 240,000 distinct CDR3 sequences, roughly an eighth of them singletons. Sequencing used PBMCs. Receptors were obtained from a human donor in good health (CMV status not recorded). Some clones in this sample may be carry-over from other donors' samples. CDR3s include the opening cysteine and the closing phenylalanine or tryptophan. D genes are given only for firm matches. Clone size appears in some rows only: once, few, many, or a class for an expanded clone.

v_gene	j_gene	len	abundance	d_gene	CDR3aa	CDR3nt
TRBV12-3/TRBV12-4	TRBJ2-5	14	many	NA	CASSGRAGGETQYF	TGTGCCAGCAGCGGACGAGCGGGCGGAGAGACCCAGTACTTC
TRBV12-3/TRBV12-4	TRBJ1-4	13	many	NA	CASSPPPNEKLFF	TGTGCCAGCAGTCCCCCGCCTAATGAAAAACTGTTTTTT
TRBV19	TRBJ2-2	14	many	NA	CASTTVANTGELFF	TGTGCCAGTACGACAGTTGCGAACACCGGGGAGCTGTTTTTT
TRBV27	TRBJ2-1	17	NA	TRBD2	CASSPRVEHSGGNEQFF	TGTGCCAGCAGTCCCAGGGTCGAGCACTCGGGGGGGAATGAGCAGTTCTTC
TRBV6-5	TRBJ1-4	14	few	NA	CASSPRATNEKLFF	TGTGCCAGCAGTCCCAGGGCAACTAATGAAAAACTGTTTTTT
TRBV28	TRBJ1-5	12	NA	TRBD1	CASRPQGGPQHF	TGTGCCAGCAGACCACAGGGGGGACCCCAGCATTTT
TRBV4-3	TRBJ1-2	15	many	NA	CASSQNLPGPGGYTF	TGCGCCAGCAGCCAGAACCTACCGGGCCCGGGTGGCTACACCTTC
TRBV7-2	TRBJ2-7	14	many	NA	CASSIPVSPYEQYF	TGTGCCAGCAGTATACCCGTAAGTCCCTACGAGCAGTACTTC
TRBV7-2	TRBJ2-3	12	many	NA	CASSPLGDTQYF	TGTGCCAGCAGCCCCCTCGGGGATACGCAGTATTTT
TRBV10-3	TRBJ2-7	11	few	NA	CASRTDREQYF	TGTGCCTCCCGGACAGATCGCGAGCAGTACTTC
TRBV29-1	TRBJ1-3	16	few	NA	CSVEVSRGYSGNTIYF	TGCAGCGTTGAGGTATCAAGGGGGTACTCTGGAAACACCATATATTTT
TRBV29-1	TRBJ1-3	11	NA	NA	CSGNSGNTIYF	TGCAGCGGAAACTCCGGAAACACCATATATTTT
TRBV29-1	TRBJ1-3	14	medium-sized	TRBD1	CSVEESGQGNTIYF	TGCAGCGTTGAAGAGTCGGGACAGGGAAACACCATATATTTT
TRBV6-2/TRBV6-3	TRBJ2-7	13	many	NA	CASSWGGVYEQYF	TGTGCCAGCAGTTGGGGTGGGGTGTACGAGCAGTACTTC
TRBV7-2	TRBJ2-5	14	many	TRBD1	CASSWGTAQETQYF	TGTGCCAGCAGCTGGGGGACAGCACAAGAGACCCAGTACTTC
TRBV6-6	TRBJ1-2	14	NA	TRBD1	CASSPRTGLSGYTF	TGTGCCAGCAGTCCTCGGACAGGCCTCTCAGGCTACACCTTC